The present T cell receptor (beta chain) was sequenced within a study of CD8 T cells in Susac syndrome. With random hexamers, 0.5 to 1 ug RNA was reverse transcribed. Using its own MiXCR run on the immunoSEQ multiplex PCR reads, TCRdb lists one record per CDR3 protein. The profile shows 170,000 or so distinct CDR3 sequences, 85% to 95% of them singletons. This CDR3 is built from 17 residues. With 0 bases removed from V and 4 bases from J, the gap between germline ends came to 18 bases. Germline CDR1 and CDR2: MGHRA and YSYEKL. The multiple sclerosis controls were treatment-naive patients with relapsing-remitting disease that was stable or active.

This rearrangement joins TRBV4-1 to TRBJ1-2; D is ambiguous. The specimen was CD4+ T cells from PBMCs. This receptor was identified in a human donor with multiple sclerosis. The CDR3 region is CASSQDNWNRRIYGYTF. CDR3 nucleotide sequence: TGCGCCAGCAGCCAAGATAATTGGAACCGGAGGATCTATGGCTACACCTTC.